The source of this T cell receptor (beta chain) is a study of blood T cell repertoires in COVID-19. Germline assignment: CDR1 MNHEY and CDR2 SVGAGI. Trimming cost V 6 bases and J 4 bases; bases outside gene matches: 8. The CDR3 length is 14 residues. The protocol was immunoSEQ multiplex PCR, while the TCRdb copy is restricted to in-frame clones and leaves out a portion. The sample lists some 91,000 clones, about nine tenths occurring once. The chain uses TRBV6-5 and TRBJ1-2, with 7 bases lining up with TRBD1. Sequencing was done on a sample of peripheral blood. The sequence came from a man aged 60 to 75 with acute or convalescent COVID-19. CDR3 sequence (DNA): TGTGCCAGCAGCGCGTCCGGGACAGCCTATGGCTACACCTTC. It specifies CASSASGTAYGYTF.